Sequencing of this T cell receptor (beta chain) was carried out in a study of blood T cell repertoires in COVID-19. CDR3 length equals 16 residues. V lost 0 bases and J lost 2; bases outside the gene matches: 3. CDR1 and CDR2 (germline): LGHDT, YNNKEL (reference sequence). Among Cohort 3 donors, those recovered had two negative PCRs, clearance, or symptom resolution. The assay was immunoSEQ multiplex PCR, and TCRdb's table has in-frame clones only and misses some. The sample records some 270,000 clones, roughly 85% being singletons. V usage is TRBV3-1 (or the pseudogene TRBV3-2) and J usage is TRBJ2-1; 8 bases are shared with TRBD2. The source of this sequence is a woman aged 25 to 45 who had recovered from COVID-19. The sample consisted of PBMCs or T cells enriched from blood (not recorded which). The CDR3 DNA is TGTGCCAGCAGCCAAGATCTGACTAGCGCCTACAATGAGCAGTTCTTC. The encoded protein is CASSQDLTSAYNEQFF.